A single sample gave rise to the 16 T cell receptor beta chains below, sequenced in a study of cytomegalovirus exposure and HLA in healthy donors. PCR was performed using 60 Vbeta and 13 Jbeta primers. Using immunoSEQ multiplex PCR, the repertoire was profiled, and TCRdb retains in-frame clones only, with some absent. The sample consists of 90,000 to 100,000 clones, about 75% of them appearing once. The sequenced material came from PBMCs. All receptors come from a man between 40 and 49 years old in good health and CMV-seropositive.

The V call is TRBV7-2, the J call TRBJ1-3, with D perhaps matching TRBD1 (6 bases). Trimming removed 2 bases at V and 4 bases at J, with 12 bases between. Germline V gives CDR1 SGHTA, CDR2 FQGNSA. This CDR3 contains 15 residues. CDR3 sequence reads: CASSLSRDKGNTIYF. The CDR3, as DNA: TGTGCCAGCAGCTTAAGCAGGGACAAAGGAAACACCATATATTTT.

V and J are TRBV28 and TRBJ2-7; 7 bases match TRBD2. V shed 2 bases, J shed 4 bases, and the junction held 5 bases outside the gene matches. CDR1 is MDHEN and CDR2 is SYDVKM in the germline V gene. The CDR3 is 14 residues long. DNA for the CDR3: TGTGCCAGCAGTTTAGGGGGAGCGGGGTACGAGCAGTACTTC. The encoded protein is CASSLGGAGYEQYF.

The chain is built from TRBV9 and TRBJ2-3, with D tentatively TRBD2 (7 bases). V was clipped by 0 bases and J by 5 bases, with 13 bases between them. The CDR3 has 15 amino acids. The germline gives CDR1 SGDLS, CDR2 YYNGEE. The CDR3 nucleotides are TGTGCCAGCAGCGTAGAGGCGGGGGCGAAAGATACGCAGTATTTT. Protein: CASSVEAGAKDTQYF.

About this clone itself: At one of its ends the junction is not consistent with the germline gene, which may arise from a read error. The J gene is TRBJ2-1, the V gene TRBV7-7; TRBD2 matches at 9 bases. The CDR3 is 15 residues long. CDR1 is SSHAT and CDR2 is FNYEAQ in the germline V gene (reference sequence). The CDR3 protein is CASSQAGGSYNEQFF. The CDR3 DNA reads TGTGCTAGCAGCCAAGCGGGAGGCTCCTACAATGAGCAGTTCTTC. Full variable domain (remainder filled in from reference TRBV7-7 and TRBJ2-1): GAGVSQSPRYKVTKRGQDVTLRCDPISSHATLYWYQQALGQGPEFLTYFNYEAQPDKSGLPSDRFSAERPEGSISTLTIQRTEQRDSAMYRCASSQAGGSYNEQFFGPGTRLTVL.

The chain is built from TRBV7-8 and TRBJ2-1; 8 nucleotides line up with TRBD2. The V and J ends lost 6 bases and 8 bases, in that order; junction bases with no gene match: 15. The CDR3 spans 16 residues. Per germline, CDR1 SGHVS and CDR2 FQNEAQ. This CDR3 reads CASRVGLAVGTDEQFF. The CDR3 coding sequence is TGTGCCAGCAGGGTAGGACTAGCCGTTGGTACCGATGAGCAGTTCTTC. Filled out from reference TRBV7-8 and TRBJ2-1, the complete variable domain reads GAGVSQSPRYKVAKRGQDVALRCDPISGHVSLFWYQQALGQGPEFLTYFQNEAQLDKSGLPSDRFFAERPEGSVSTLKIQRTQQEDSAVYLCASRVGLAVGTDEQFFGPGTRLTVL.

The chain joins TRBV9 to TRBJ2-7; D gene uncertain. V lost 0 bases to trimming and J lost 2 bases, with 9 bases between them. The germline CDR1 and CDR2 sequences are SGDLS and YYNGEE. CDR3 length equals 14 residues. The CDR3 sequence is CASSVDTMAYEQYF. The CDR3 DNA reads TGTGCCAGCAGCGTAGACACTATGGCCTACGAGCAGTACTTC.

This chain links TRBV6-1 with TRBJ2-5, with 9 bases identical to TRBD2. CDR3 length equals 16 residues. After removal of 1 base from V and 3 bases from J, the junction contained 6 bases not matched to a gene. Germline V gene data show CDR1 as MNHNS and CDR2 as SASEGT. Here the CDR3 reads CASSEVDSGGKETQYF. The CDR3 nucleotides are TGTGCCAGCAGTGAAGTAGATAGCGGGGGCAAAGAGACCCAGTACTTC.

The table lists this clone with a count of one. V gene TRBV5-8 combines with J gene TRBJ2-1; 9 nucleotides line up with TRBD2. The J segment lost 7 bases and the V segment lost 0 bases, leaving 5 bases of the junction unmatched. From germline, CDR1 is SGHTS and CDR2 YDEGEE. The CDR3 has 15 residues. CDR3 bases: TGTGCCAGCAGCTTGGACGAGACTAGCGGTAATGAGCAGTTCTTC. Protein sequence: CASSLDETSGNEQFF.

The sample holds a few counts of this clone. The J gene is TRBJ2-7, the V gene TRBV6-5; 11 bases align to TRBD2. V was clipped by 8 bases and J by 6 bases; unmatched bases: 9. CDR1 and CDR2 (germline): MNHEY, SVGAGI. CDR3 size: 14 residues. In DNA form, the CDR3 reads TGTGCCAGCGGGGGGGGACTAGCGGCCGTCGAGCAGTACTTC. It is translated as CASGGGLAAVEQYF.

V gene TRBV6-1 combines with J gene TRBJ1-5, with D unclear. This CDR3 spans 15 amino acids. CDR1 and CDR2 from the germline V gene are MNHNS and SASEGT. The V end was cut by 0 bases, the J end by 4 bases, with 10 bases between. CDR3 residues: CASSEARGYNQPQHF. The CDR3 DNA follows: TGTGCCAGCAGTGAAGCGAGAGGGTATAATCAGCCCCAGCATTTT.

The chain carries TRBV2 and TRBJ2-5; perhaps TRBD2 as D (5 bases). CDR3 size: 14 residues. The germline gives CDR1 SNHLY, CDR2 FYNNEI. Trimming left V 7 bases short and J 2 bases short, with 14 bases between. The chain's CDR3 is CASNSNRGQETQYF. In DNA form, the CDR3 reads TGTGCCAGCAATAGTAATAGAGGGCAAGAGACCCAGTACTTC. Combining the CDR3 with reference TRBV2 and TRBJ2-5 gives the whole variable domain EPEVTQTPSHQVTQMGQEVILRCVPISNHLYFYWYRQILGQKVEFLVSFYNNEISEKSEIFDDQFSVERPDGSNFTLKIRSTKLEDSAMYFCASNSNRGQETQYFGPGTRLLVL.

V gene TRBV5-5 combines with J gene TRBJ2-7; 9 bases agree with TRBD1. The CDR3 length is 15 residues. Germline values: CDR1 SGHKS, CDR2 YYEKEE (reference sequence). V was clipped by 0 bases and J by 1 base; unmatched bases: 2. CDR3 in DNA: TGTGCCAGCAGCTTGGCGGGACAGGGATCCTACGAGCAGTACTTC. It codes for CASSLAGQGSYEQYF.

This clone was observed a handful of times. This chain joins TRBV6-1 and TRBJ2-4, with D unresolved. The CDR3 sequence is 15 residues long. Trimming took 7 bases from V and 1 from J, leaving 14 bases between them. The germline V gene has CDR1 MNHNS and CDR2 SASEGT. CDR3 region: CASTLGPGAKNIQYF. CDR3 nucleotides: TGTGCCAGCACCCTGGGCCCTGGGGCCAAAAACATTCAGTACTTC.

The V gene is TRBV29-1, the J gene TRBJ2-1; TRBD1 might be the D (6 bases). Germline V gives CDR1 SQVTM, CDR2 ANQGSEA. V lost 6 bases, J lost 7 bases, and 16 bases lay in between. The CDR3 is 13 amino acids. CDR3 nucleotide sequence: TGCAGCGTCTCCAAGCACAGGGAGAATGAGCAGTTCTTC. Amino acid sequence: CSVSKHRENEQFF.

The chain's CDR3 is CASSQGEVRETQYF. CDR3 nucleotide sequence: TGCGCCAGCAGCCAAGGGGAGGTACGGGAGACCCAGTACTTC. The gene calls are TRBV4-1 and TRBJ2-5; D possibly corresponds to TRBD2 (6 bases). Germline V CDR1 and CDR2: MGHRA, YSYEKL. CDR3 size: 14 residues. V shed 1 base and J shed 5 bases, with 11 bases lying between them.

The rearrangement joins TRBV5-4 to TRBJ2-7; D gene unclear. Trimming took 1 base from V and 3 from J, leaving 8 bases between them. This CDR3 region has 13 residues. Germline CDR1 SGHNT, CDR2 YYREEE (reference sequence). This CDR3 reads CASSLPSNYEQYF. The CDR3 DNA follows: TGTGCCAGCAGCTTGCCCTCTAACTACGAGCAGTACTTC. Using reference TRBV5-4 and TRBJ2-7 for the parts outside the CDR3, the full variable domain is ETGVTQSPTHLIKTRGQQVTLRCSSQSGHNTVSWYQQALGQGPQFIFQYYREEENGRGNFPPRFSGLQFPNYSSELNVNALELDDSALYLCASSLPSNYEQYFGPGTRLTVT.